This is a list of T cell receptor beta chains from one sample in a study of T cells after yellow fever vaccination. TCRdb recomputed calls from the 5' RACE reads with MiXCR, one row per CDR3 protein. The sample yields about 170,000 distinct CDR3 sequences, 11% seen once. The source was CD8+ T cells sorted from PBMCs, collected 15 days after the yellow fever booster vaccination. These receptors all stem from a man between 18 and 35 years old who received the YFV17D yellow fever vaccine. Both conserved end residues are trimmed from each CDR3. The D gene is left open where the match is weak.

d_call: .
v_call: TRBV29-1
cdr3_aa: SALKSQLPNTEAF

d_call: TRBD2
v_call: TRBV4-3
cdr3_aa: ASSQAGTSVVNEQF

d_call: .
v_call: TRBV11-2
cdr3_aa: ASSFMPYTDTQY

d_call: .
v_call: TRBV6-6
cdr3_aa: ASGWGELF

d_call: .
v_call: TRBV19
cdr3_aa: ASSIGVGSSNQPQH

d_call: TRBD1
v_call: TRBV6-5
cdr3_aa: ASSYRRDRGHPYPQETQY

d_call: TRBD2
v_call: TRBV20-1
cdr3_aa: SATSGGAGDTQY

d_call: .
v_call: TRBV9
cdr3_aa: ASSVADRHTEAF

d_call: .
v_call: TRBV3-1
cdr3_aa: ASSQDSAPSYEQY

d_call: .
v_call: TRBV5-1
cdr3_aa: ATQAPGNPYEQY

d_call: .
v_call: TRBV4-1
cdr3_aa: ASSHLGGAQPQH

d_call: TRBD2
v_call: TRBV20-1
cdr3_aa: SARDLLAGRLNEQF

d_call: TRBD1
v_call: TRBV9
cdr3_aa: ASSEPGQGARGANVLT

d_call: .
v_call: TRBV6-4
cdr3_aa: ASSGTNTGELF

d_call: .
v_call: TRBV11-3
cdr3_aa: ASSLRADLYNEQF

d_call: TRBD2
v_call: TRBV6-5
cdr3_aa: ASSTSGGFNEQF

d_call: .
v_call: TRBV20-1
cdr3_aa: SARDPSGDLYNEQF

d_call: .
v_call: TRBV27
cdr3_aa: AIKRSGELF

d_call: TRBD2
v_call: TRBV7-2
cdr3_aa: ASQGSAGGPDTQY

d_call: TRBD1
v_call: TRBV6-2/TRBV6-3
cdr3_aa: ASSYSIRGPSTDTQY

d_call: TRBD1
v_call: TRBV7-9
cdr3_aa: ASSPPQGANYEQY

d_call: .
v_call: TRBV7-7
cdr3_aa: ASSRARGYEQY

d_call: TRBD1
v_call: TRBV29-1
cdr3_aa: SVDRGLFMSTEAF

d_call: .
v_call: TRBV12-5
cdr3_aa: ASERGDTQY

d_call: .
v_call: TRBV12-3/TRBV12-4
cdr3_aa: ASSLFPRSGANVLT

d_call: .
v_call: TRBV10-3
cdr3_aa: AIGGETQY

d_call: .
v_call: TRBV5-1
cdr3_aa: ASSFEGNRYEQY

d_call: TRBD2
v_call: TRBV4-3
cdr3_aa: ASSVSGVSYNEQF

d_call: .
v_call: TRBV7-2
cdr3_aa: ASSSVRGGGSDTQY

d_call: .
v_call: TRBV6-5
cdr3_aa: ASRLTFGGELF

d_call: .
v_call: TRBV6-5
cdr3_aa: ASSYARGDEQF

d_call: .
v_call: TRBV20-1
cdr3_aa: SATLQGGGTEAF

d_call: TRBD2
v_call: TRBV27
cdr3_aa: ASSYLAGAHNEQF

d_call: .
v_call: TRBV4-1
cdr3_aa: ASSQGGEETQY

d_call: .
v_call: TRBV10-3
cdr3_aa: ATGGGVRNTEAF

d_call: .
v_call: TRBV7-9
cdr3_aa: ASSLAPTWAAEQF

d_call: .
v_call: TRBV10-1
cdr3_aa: ASSESPLGGEQF

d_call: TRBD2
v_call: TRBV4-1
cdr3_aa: ASSERGGGTDTQY